The rows below give T cell receptor beta chains drawn from one sample of a study of shared clonotypes between healthy human individuals. Assay: immunoSEQ multiplex PCR; the TCRdb copy retains only in-frame clones and omits some. Counted here are 400,000 to 600,000 clones, roughly 85% occurring once; the ten biggest clones make up roughly an eighth. The sequenced material came from PBMCs. The receptors stem from a woman aged 40-49 years in good health. Some clones in this sample may be carry-over from other donors' samples. The CDR3 runs from the conserved cysteine through the conserved F or W. A D gene is named only where the DNA matches it firmly. Rows may omit the clone size; those that give it use once, few, many or a size class.

v_gene	abundance	d_gene	j_gene	CDR3nt	CDR3aa
TRBV28	once	TRBD1	TRBJ1-1	TGTGCCAGCAGCTCGGGACAGCCGAACACTGAAGCTTTCTTT	CASSSGQPNTEAFF
TRBV6-6	.	.	TRBJ2-7	TGTGCCAGCCGCAACGGGCCATCGACCTACGAGCAGTACTTC	CASRNGPSTYEQYF
TRBV10-3	many	.	TRBJ1-5	TGTGCCATCAGTGAGAATTATAGCAATCAGCCCCAGCATTTT	CAISENYSNQPQHF
TRBV5-6	.	TRBD2	TRBJ2-7	TGTGCCAGCAGTAAACTAGCGGGGAGCTACGAGCAGTACTTC	CASSKLAGSYEQYF
TRBV2	.	TRBD1	TRBJ1-2	TGTGCCAGCAGTTGGGACAGGGAGGCGTATGGCTACACCTTC	CASSWDREAYGYTF
TRBV27	.	.	TRBJ2-7	TGTGCCAGCAGGCTGGCCGGGTCCTACGAGCAGTACTTC	CASRLAGSYEQYF
TRBV19	.	.	TRBJ2-2	TGTGCCAGTAGTATTGAGGGAGGCTGGGACACCGGGGAGCTGTTTTTT	CASSIEGGWDTGELFF
TRBV18	.	TRBD2	TRBJ2-7	TGTGCCAGCTCACCACTGACTAGCGGGAGATCCGAGCAGTACTTC	CASSPLTSGRSEQYF
TRBV2	few	TRBD1	TRBJ1-1	TGTGCCAGCAGGGCGGGACAGCAGAACACTGAAGCTTTCTTT	CASRAGQQNTEAFF
TRBV10-3	.	.	TRBJ1-5	TGTGCCATCAGTGAAGACAGGTTGGGTCAGCCCCAGCATTTT	CAISEDRLGQPQHF
TRBV11-2	.	TRBD2	TRBJ2-1	TGTGCCAGCAGCCTACTCGGACTAGCGGGAGCAACAGAGCAGTTCTTC	CASSLLGLAGATEQFF
TRBV7-3	few	TRBD2	TRBJ2-3	TGTGCCAGCAGACTCCAAGCGGGGGGCACAGATACGCAGTATTTT	CASRLQAGGTDTQYF
TRBV10-1	.	.	TRBJ2-7	TGCGCCAGCAGTGAGTCGGAGACCGTCTACGAGCAGTACTTC	CASSESETVYEQYF
TRBV19	many	.	TRBJ2-5	TGTGCCAGTAGCTCCCCCGGGGCCCAAGAGACCCAGTACTTC	CASSSPGAQETQYF
TRBV5-6	.	.	TRBJ2-1	TGTGCCAGCAGCTCTACCGGACAGCCCTCCTACAATGAGCAGTTCTTC	CASSSTGQPSYNEQFF
TRBV6-4	many	TRBD2	TRBJ2-3	TGTGCCAGCAGTGGACTAGCGGGAGGCACAGATACGCAGTATTTT	CASSGLAGGTDTQYF
TRBV7-3	once	TRBD1	TRBJ2-4	TGTGCCAGCAGCCCCACAGGGGTGGAAAACATTCAGTACTTC	CASSPTGVENIQYF
TRBV18	.	.	TRBJ2-3	TGTGCCAGCTCACCAAACGGTAAAGATACGCAGTATTTT	CASSPNGKDTQYF
TRBV19	.	.	TRBJ2-2	TGTGCCAGTAGTATCCAGGTTTTTTCTCCGGGTCTAGCGAACACCGGGGAGCTGTTTTTT	CASSIQVFSPGLANTGELFF
TRBV28	.	TRBD2	TRBJ2-7	TGTGCCAGCAGCCCCCGGACTAGCGGTCTCTACGAGCAGTACTTC	CASSPRTSGLYEQYF
TRBV7-9	.	TRBD2	TRBJ2-5	TGTGCCAGCAGCTCGGGACTAGCGGGAGCGGAAGAGACCCAGTACTTC	CASSSGLAGAEETQYF
TRBV7-9	.	.	TRBJ1-2	TGTGCCAGCAGCCCCGGCGGGAGCGGCTACACCTTC	CASSPGGSGYTF
TRBV12-1	.	.	TRBJ2-1	TGTGCCAGCAGCCTACCCGCGACTAGCGGGAGAGATGAGCAGTTCTTC	CASSLPATSGRDEQFF
TRBV5-1	.	TRBD2	TRBJ2-2	TGCGCCAGCAGCATAGGGACTAGCCGTTACACCGGGGAGCTGTTTTTT	CASSIGTSRYTGELFF
TRBV9	few	.	TRBJ1-1	TGTGCCAGCAGCATCCAGACAGGAATAGTATCCGAAGCTTTCTTT	CASSIQTGIVSEAFF
TRBV7-7	many	.	TRBJ2-5	TGTGCTAGCAGCTTGATAGGGACCAGGGAAGAGACCCAGTACTTC	CASSLIGTREETQYF
TRBV11-2	.	.	TRBJ2-3	TGTGCCAGCAGCTTATCCGGGCTCACAGATACGCAGTATTTT	CASSLSGLTDTQYF
TRBV18	.	.	TRBJ2-1	TGTGCCAGCTCACCAGAGGGAGCGACTGAGCAGTTCTTC	CASSPEGATEQFF
TRBV18	few	.	TRBJ1-5	TGTGCCAGCTCACCCGGAGAATACAGATCCCAGCATTTT	CASSPGEYRSQHF
TRBV28	.	.	TRBJ2-1	TGTGCCAGCAGTTTTGGAGGGGCTGGGGTCAATGAGCAGTTCTTC	CASSFGGAGVNEQFF
TRBV2	.	.	TRBJ1-5	TGTGCCAGCAGTGAAGCGCGGAGCAATCAGCCCCAGCATTTT	CASSEARSNQPQHF
TRBV5-1	.	TRBD2	TRBJ2-7	TGCGCCAGCAGCTTTGCCCTGCGGGGGGGGGATTTTTTAAACGAGCAGTACTTC	CASSFALRGGDFLNEQYF
TRBV14	.	.	TRBJ2-5	TGTGCCAGCAGCCAAGGGGTAGTTGTTGGATCAGAGACCCAGTACTTC	CASSQGVVVGSETQYF
TRBV18	.	.	TRBJ1-3	TGTGCCAGCTCACCCGGCAGGGACTTCGGAAACACCATATATTTT	CASSPGRDFGNTIYF
TRBV7-8	.	.	TRBJ2-5	TGTGCCAGCAGCTTAGAAGGCAGGGGTAGAGAGACCCAGTACTTC	CASSLEGRGRETQYF
TRBV5-1	.	.	TRBJ2-7	TGCGCCAGCAGCTTGGAAGTTATCTACGAGCAGTACTTC	CASSLEVIYEQYF
TRBV27	many	TRBD1	TRBJ2-2	TGTGCCAGCAGTTTACTGACAGGGGCCGGGGAGCTGTTTTTT	CASSLLTGAGELFF
TRBV5-1	.	TRBD2	TRBJ2-1	TGCGCCAGCAGCGTCGGGGGGGAGCAGTTCTTC	CASSVGGEQFF
TRBV28	.	.	TRBJ1-5	TGTGCCAGCAACCGGGGGGGGAACAATCAGCCCCAGCATTTT	CASNRGGNNQPQHF
TRBV2	.	.	TRBJ1-2	TGTGCCAGCAGTTACGACACTTCGTCCTATGGCTACACCTTC	CASSYDTSSYGYTF
TRBV2	.	TRBD2	TRBJ2-1	TGTGCCAGCAGCCTTGGGACTAGCAATGAGCAGTTCTTC	CASSLGTSNEQFF
TRBV14	.	.	TRBJ1-5	TGTGCCAGCAGCCAAGAAAGAAGGGGGGGTCCGTATCAGCCCCAGCATTTT	CASSQERRGGPYQPQHF
TRBV6-1	.	TRBD2	TRBJ2-3	TGTGCCAGCAGTGAATTGAGCGGGACCACAGATACGCAGTATTTT	CASSELSGTTDTQYF
TRBV28	.	TRBD1	TRBJ1-5	TGTGCCAGCAGCCGACCGGACAGGGGAAATGGCAATCAGCCCCAGCATTTT	CASSRPDRGNGNQPQHF
TRBV6-1	.	TRBD1	TRBJ2-5	TGTGCCAGCAGTGAGGACAGGGGTAAGGAGACCCAGTACTTC	CASSEDRGKETQYF
TRBV4-1	many	.	TRBJ2-7	TGCGCCAGCAGCCAAACACTAGCCCTTGCGGACTACGAGCAGTACTTC	CASSQTLALADYEQYF
TRBV10-3	.	.	TRBJ1-4	TGTGCCATCAGCCCCCGGGGCCTTAATGAAAAACTGTTTTTT	CAISPRGLNEKLFF
TRBV4-1	once	.	TRBJ2-1	TGCGCCAGCAGCCTCTCCCCCGGGGGCAATGAGCAGTTCTTC	CASSLSPGGNEQFF
TRBV2	few	.	TRBJ2-1	TGTGCCAGCAGGGGTAGCTATAGCTCCTACAATGAGCAGTTCTTC	CASRGSYSSYNEQFF
TRBV30	few	.	TRBJ2-5	TGTGCCTGGAGTATGCCGGCGGAGCCGTTTGCGTACTTC	CAWSMPAEPFAYF
TRBV25-1	many	TRBD1	TRBJ2-7	TGTGCCAGCAGTGACCTGCCCCCGGGACAGGGTTTGCCCTACGAGCAGTACTTC	CASSDLPPGQGLPYEQYF
TRBV29-1	.	.	TRBJ1-1	TGCAGCGTTGAAGGGAGGCTCAACACTGAAGCTTTCTTT	CSVEGRLNTEAFF